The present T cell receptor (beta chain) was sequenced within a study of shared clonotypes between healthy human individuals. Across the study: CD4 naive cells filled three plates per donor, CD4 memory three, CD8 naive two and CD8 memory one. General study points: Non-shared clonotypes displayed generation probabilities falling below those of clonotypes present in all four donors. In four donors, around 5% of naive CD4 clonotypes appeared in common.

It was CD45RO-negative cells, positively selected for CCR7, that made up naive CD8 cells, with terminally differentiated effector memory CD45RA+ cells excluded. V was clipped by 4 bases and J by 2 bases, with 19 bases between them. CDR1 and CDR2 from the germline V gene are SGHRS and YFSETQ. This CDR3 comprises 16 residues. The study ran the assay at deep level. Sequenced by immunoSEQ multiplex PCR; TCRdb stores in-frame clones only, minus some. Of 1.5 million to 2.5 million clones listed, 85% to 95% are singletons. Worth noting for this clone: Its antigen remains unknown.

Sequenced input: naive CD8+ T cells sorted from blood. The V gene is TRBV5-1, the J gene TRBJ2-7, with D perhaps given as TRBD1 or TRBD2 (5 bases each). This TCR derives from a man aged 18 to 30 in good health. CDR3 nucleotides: TGCGCCAGCAGCCGGGCCGGGGCAGGGCTGGCCTACGAGCAGTACTTC. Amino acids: CASSRAGAGLAYEQYF.